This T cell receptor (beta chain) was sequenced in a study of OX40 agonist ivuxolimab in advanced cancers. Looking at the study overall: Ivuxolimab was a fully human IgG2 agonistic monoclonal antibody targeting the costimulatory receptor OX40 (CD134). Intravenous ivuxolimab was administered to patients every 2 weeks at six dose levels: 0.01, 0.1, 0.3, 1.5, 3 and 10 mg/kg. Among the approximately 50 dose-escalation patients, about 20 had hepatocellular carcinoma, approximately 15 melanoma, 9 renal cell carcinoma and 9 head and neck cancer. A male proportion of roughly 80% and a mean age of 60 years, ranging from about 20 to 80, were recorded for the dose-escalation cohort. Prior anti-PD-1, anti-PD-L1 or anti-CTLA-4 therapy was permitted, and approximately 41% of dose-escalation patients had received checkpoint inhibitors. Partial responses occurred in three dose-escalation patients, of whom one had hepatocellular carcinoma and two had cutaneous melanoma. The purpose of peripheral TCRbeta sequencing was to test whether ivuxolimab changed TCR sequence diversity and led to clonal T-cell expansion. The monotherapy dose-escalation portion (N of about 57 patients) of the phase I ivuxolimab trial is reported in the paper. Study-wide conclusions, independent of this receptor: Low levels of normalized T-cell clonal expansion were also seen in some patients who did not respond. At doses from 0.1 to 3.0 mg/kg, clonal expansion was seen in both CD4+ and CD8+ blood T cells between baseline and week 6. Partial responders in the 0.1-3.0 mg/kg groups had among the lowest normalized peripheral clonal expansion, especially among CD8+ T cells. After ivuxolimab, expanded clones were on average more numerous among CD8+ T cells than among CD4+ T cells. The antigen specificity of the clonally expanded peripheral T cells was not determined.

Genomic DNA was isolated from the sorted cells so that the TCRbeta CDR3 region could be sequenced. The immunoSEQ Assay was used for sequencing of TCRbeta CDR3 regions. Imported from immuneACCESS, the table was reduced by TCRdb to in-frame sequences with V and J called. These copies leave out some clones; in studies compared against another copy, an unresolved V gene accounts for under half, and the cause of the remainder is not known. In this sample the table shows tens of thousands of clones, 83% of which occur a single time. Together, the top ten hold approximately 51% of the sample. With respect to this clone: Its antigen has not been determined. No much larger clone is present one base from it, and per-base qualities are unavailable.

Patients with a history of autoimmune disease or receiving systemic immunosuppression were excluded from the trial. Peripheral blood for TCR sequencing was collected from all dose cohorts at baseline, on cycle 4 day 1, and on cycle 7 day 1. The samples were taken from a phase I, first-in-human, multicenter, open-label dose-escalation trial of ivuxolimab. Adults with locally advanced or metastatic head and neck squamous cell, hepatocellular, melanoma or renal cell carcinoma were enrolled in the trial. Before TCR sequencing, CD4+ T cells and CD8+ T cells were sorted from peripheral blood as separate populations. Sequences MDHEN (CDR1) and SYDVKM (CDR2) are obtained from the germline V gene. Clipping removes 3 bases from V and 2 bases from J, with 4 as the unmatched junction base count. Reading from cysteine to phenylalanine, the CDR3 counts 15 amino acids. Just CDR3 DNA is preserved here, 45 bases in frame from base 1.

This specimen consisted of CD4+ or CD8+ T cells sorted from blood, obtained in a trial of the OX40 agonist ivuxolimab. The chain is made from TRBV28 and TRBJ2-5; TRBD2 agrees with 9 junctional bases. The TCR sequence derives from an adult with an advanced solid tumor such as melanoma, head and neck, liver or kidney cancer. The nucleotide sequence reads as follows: TGTGCCAGCAGTTTGGCTAGCGGGAATCAAGAGACCCAGTACTTC. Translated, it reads CASSLASGNQETQYF. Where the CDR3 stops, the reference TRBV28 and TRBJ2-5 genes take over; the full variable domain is DVKVTQSSRYLVKRTGEKVFLECVQDMDHENMFWYRQDPGLGLRLIYFSYDVKMKEKGDIPEGYSVSREKKERFSLILESASTNQTSMYLCASSLASGNQETQYFGPGTRLLVL.